The rows below give T cell receptor beta chains drawn from one sample of a study of T cell changes during pregnancy in multiple sclerosis. Profiling relied on immunoSEQ multiplex PCR, and the TCRdb table lists in-frame clones only, not all of them. This table holds 35,000 to 45,000 clones, about 91% found once. Sequences were derived from CD4+ T cells from peripheral blood mononuclear cells, sampled after pregnancy. These receptors were obtained from a female donor in good health, enrolled as a control in a pregnancy study. Both conserved end residues are part of each CDR3. Fields, in order: clone size, J gene, D gene, CDR3 length, V gene, CDR3 DNA, CDR3 protein. The D gene is left open where the match is weak. Clone sizes are given selectively: once, few, many, or a class where the clone is expanded.

NA | TRBJ1-1 | NA | 13 | TRBV11-2 | TGTGCCAGCAGCAAACAGGTGAACACTGAAGCTTTCTTT | CASSKQVNTEAFF
NA | TRBJ1-2 | NA | 13 | TRBV28 | TGTGCCAGCAGTTTTGACAGGCTCTATGGCTACACCTTC | CASSFDRLYGYTF
NA | TRBJ1-6 | NA | 16 | TRBV10-3 | TGTGCCATCAGTGACCAGACCGGACTTTATAATTCACCCCTCCACTTT | CAISDQTGLYNSPLHF
NA | TRBJ2-3 | NA | 13 | TRBV11-2 | TGTGCCAGCAGTTTCAACCGGGTAGATACGCAGTATTTT | CASSFNRVDTQYF
once | TRBJ1-4 | NA | 16 | TRBV7-9 | TGTGCCAGCAGCGGACCCCGGTGGGGGGAGGGAGAAAAACTGTTTTTT | CASSGPRWGEGEKLFF
NA | TRBJ2-1 | NA | 15 | TRBV27 | TGTGCCAGCAGTTTTGTGAGCGGATCCTACAATGAGCAGTTCTTC | CASSFVSGSYNEQFF
NA | TRBJ2-5 | NA | 15 | TRBV4-1 | TGCGCCAGCAGCCAAGATCAACCTTCCAGTGAGACCCAGTACTTC | CASSQDQPSSETQYF
NA | TRBJ2-1 | TRBD2 | 17 | TRBV5-1 | TGCGCCAGCAGCGTACCCGGGACTAGAAGCTCCTACAATGAGCAGTTCTTC | CASSVPGTRSSYNEQFF
NA | TRBJ2-7 | TRBD1 | 14 | TRBV6-5 | TGTGCCAGCAGTACGTCACAGGGGACGGGGGAGCAGTACTTC | CASSTSQGTGEQYF
NA | TRBJ2-3 | NA | 12 | TRBV6-5 | TGTGCCAGCAGCGGAGGTGGAGATACGCAGTATTTT | CASSGGGDTQYF
NA | TRBJ1-1 | NA | 13 | TRBV7-9 | TGTGCCAGCAGCTTCGGTGATAACACTGAAGCTTTCTTT | CASSFGDNTEAFF
NA | TRBJ2-5 | TRBD2 | 17 | TRBV4-2 | TGTGCCAGCAGCCCCTGGACTAGCGGGAAGGAGGTGGGGACCCAGTACTTC | CASSPWTSGKEVGTQYF
NA | TRBJ2-3 | TRBD2 | 17 | TRBV9 | TGTGCCAGCAGCGTACGGGCTAGCGGGGCTAGCACAGATACGCAGTATTTT | CASSVRASGASTDTQYF
once | TRBJ1-2 | TRBD1 | 16 | TRBV6-4 | TGTGCCAGCAGTGACTCGGGGACAGTGGATTACTATGGCTACACCTTC | CASSDSGTVDYYGYTF
NA | TRBJ1-2 | NA | 16 | TRBV4-3 | TGCGCCAGCAGCCAAGATCCGGGGCGGGGGAACTATGGCTACACCTTC | CASSQDPGRGNYGYTF
NA | TRBJ1-5 | NA | 14 | TRBV4-3 | TGCGCCAGCAGCCAAGAGGGGGGGATTCAGCCCCAGCATTTT | CASSQEGGIQPQHF
once | TRBJ2-2 | NA | 14 | TRBV5-8 | TGTGCCAGCAGCTTCCAGGCTAACACCGGGGAGCTGTTTTTT | CASSFQANTGELFF
NA | TRBJ2-6 | TRBD1 | 18 | TRBV5-1 | TGCGCCAGCAGCTCCGCTGACAGGGGAACATCTGGGGCCAACGTCCTGACTTTC | CASSSADRGTSGANVLTF
NA | TRBJ1-2 | NA | 14 | TRBV19 | TGTGCCAGTAGTATTGGGGCAGCAGCTTATGGCTACACCTTC | CASSIGAAAYGYTF
NA | TRBJ1-3 | NA | 15 | TRBV19 | TGTGCCAGTAGTAGCACTCTTGACTCTGGAAACACCATATATTTT | CASSSTLDSGNTIYF
NA | TRBJ2-3 | TRBD2 | 16 | TRBV9 | TGTGCCAGCAGCTCTCGACTAGCGGCTAGCACAGATACGCAGTATTTT | CASSSRLAASTDTQYF
NA | TRBJ2-7 | NA | 13 | TRBV6-5 | TGTGCCGTCTCCCGAGGGGGGGTCTACGAGCAGTACTTC | CAVSRGGVYEQYF
NA | TRBJ2-1 | TRBD1 | 17 | TRBV27 | TGTGCCAGCAGTTCGCTAATCCGGGACAGGGGGTTGCATGAGCAGTTCTTC | CASSSLIRDRGLHEQFF
NA | TRBJ2-3 | TRBD2 | 15 | TRBV9 | TGTGCCAGCAGCGAGGGAGCGGGGTTCACAGATACGCAGTATTTT | CASSEGAGFTDTQYF
once | TRBJ2-1 | TRBD2 | 16 | TRBV5-1 | TGCGCCAGCAGCTTGTTCCTTAGCGGGACTTACAATGAGCAGTTCTTC | CASSLFLSGTYNEQFF
NA | TRBJ2-3 | NA | 12 | TRBV2 | TGTGCCAGCAATCCCTACACAGATACGCAGTATTTT | CASNPYTDTQYF
NA | TRBJ2-3 | NA | 12 | TRBV11-1 | TGTGCCAGCCGGGTGGCTGGAGATACGCAGTATTTT | CASRVAGDTQYF
NA | TRBJ2-6 | TRBD1 | 17 | TRBV25-1 | TGTGCCAGCAGCCGAGGACAGGGCCTCTCTGGGGCCAACGTCCTGACTTTC | CASSRGQGLSGANVLTF
NA | TRBJ2-5 | TRBD2 | 14 | TRBV27 | TGTGCCAGCAGTTTATATGGGGGGAGGGCGACCCAGTACTTC | CASSLYGGRATQYF
NA | TRBJ2-3 | TRBD1 | 17 | TRBV19 | TGTGCCAGTAGTCCCGGACAGGGCCCACGGAGCACAGATACGCAGTATTTT | CASSPGQGPRSTDTQYF
NA | TRBJ2-1 | TRBD2 | 14 | TRBV5-4 | TGTGCCACTCAAAGCGGGGGCTCCTACAATGAGCAGTTCTTC | CATQSGGSYNEQFF
NA | TRBJ2-3 | TRBD2 | 16 | TRBV7-2 | TGTGCCAGCAGCTTAAATCTAGCGGGAGCCACAGATACGCAGTATTTT | CASSLNLAGATDTQYF
NA | TRBJ1-1 | NA | 12 | TRBV7-9 | TGTGCCAGCAGCTTAGCGACAGATGAAGCTTTCTTT | CASSLATDEAFF
once | TRBJ2-7 | NA | 10 | TRBV10-2 | TGCGCCAGCAGTGAGCAGGAGCAGTACTTC | CASSEQEQYF
NA | TRBJ2-7 | TRBD1 | 14 | TRBV4-1 | TGCGCCAGCAGCATCGGGACAGGGTTCAGGGAGCAGTACTTC | CASSIGTGFREQYF
NA | TRBJ2-1 | TRBD1 | 15 | TRBV5-1 | TGCGCCAGCAGCATTATCCCGGGACAGGGAAATGAGCAGTTCTTC | CASSIIPGQGNEQFF
NA | TRBJ2-5 | NA | 15 | TRBV7-7 | TGTGCTAGCAGCTTAGTGCAGGGATCCGGAGAGACCCAGTACTTC | CASSLVQGSGETQYF
NA | TRBJ2-5 | TRBD2 | 14 | TRBV29-1 | TGCAGCGTTGCATCTAGCGGCTCCTTCGAGACCCAGTACTTC | CSVASSGSFETQYF
once | TRBJ1-1 | NA | 15 | TRBV6-1 | TGTGCCAGCAGTGAAAGGGAGGCGTCGAACACTGAAGCTTTCTTT | CASSEREASNTEAFF
NA | TRBJ2-1 | TRBD2 | 16 | TRBV2 | TGTGCCAGCAGCAAAGGGACTAGCGGGGGGGGTAATGAGCAGTTCTTC | CASSKGTSGGGNEQFF
NA | TRBJ1-5 | NA | 16 | TRBV28 | TGTGCCAGCCAGGGTTATGCTTCGATTAGCAATCAGCCCCAGCATTTT | CASQGYASISNQPQHF
NA | TRBJ2-1 | TRBD2 | 15 | TRBV7-9 | TGTGCCAGCAGCTTAGTTACTAGCGGGAGTTATGAGCAGTTCTTC | CASSLVTSGSYEQFF
NA | TRBJ1-6 | NA | 16 | TRBV11-2 | TGTGCCAGCAGCTTAGATCTAGGGCAGGGGAGTTCACCCCTCCACTTT | CASSLDLGQGSSPLHF
NA | TRBJ2-3 | NA | 16 | TRBV7-3 | TGTGCCAGCAGCTTAACGCCGGGTTCTAGCACAGATACGCAGTATTTT | CASSLTPGSSTDTQYF
NA | TRBJ2-3 | NA | 15 | TRBV4-2 | TGTGCCAGCAGCCAAGAGTTGGCGGTCCCGGATACGCAGTATTTT | CASSQELAVPDTQYF
NA | TRBJ2-1 | NA | 16 | TRBV27 | TGTGCCAGCAGTCGCCCCGCGCAGCGGGCGAGGCATGAGCAGTTCTTC | CASSRPAQRARHEQFF
NA | TRBJ2-1 | NA | 11 | TRBV2 | TGTGCCAGCAACTGGGCTGGTGAGCAGTTCTTC | CASNWAGEQFF